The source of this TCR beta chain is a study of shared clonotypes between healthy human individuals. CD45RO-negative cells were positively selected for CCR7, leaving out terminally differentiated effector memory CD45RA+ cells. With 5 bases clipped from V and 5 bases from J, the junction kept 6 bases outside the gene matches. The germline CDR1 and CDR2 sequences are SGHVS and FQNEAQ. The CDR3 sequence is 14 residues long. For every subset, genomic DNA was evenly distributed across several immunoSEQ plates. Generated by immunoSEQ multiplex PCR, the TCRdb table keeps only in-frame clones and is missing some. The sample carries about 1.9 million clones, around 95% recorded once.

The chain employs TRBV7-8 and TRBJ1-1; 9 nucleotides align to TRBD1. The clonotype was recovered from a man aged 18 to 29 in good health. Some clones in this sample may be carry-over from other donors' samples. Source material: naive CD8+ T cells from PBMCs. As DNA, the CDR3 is TGTGCCAGCAGCGGCCGGACAGGGGAAACTGAAGCTTTCTTT. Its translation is CASSGRTGETEAFF.